Below, one T cell receptor beta chain is given with its context. Its antigen remains unidentified. Time point described: persistent/refractory GD, antithyroid drugs over 5 years with positive TRAb. RNA extracted from PBMCs served as the sequencing template. The sample is drawn from a study of regulatory T cells in long-lasting Graves disease. Whole-study results and caveats: Persistent Graves' patients had lower TCR diversity than newly diagnosed ones. Segments TRBV28, TRBJ1-2 and TRBJ2-5 showed preferential usage in persistent disease.

The authors built TCR beta libraries using iRepertoire HTBI primers and Arm-PCR of CDR3 regions. From the multiplex PCR reads, TCRdb called clonotypes with MiXCR, one entry per CDR3 protein. Here the sample spans 500,000 to 700,000 distinct CDR3 sequences, 30% being singletons. The germline V and J ends were trimmed by 0 bases and 6 bases, with 17 bases remaining between them. This CDR3 is 15 amino acids long. CDR1 and CDR2 from the germline V gene are DFQATT and SNEGSKA (reference sequence). The receptor was isolated from a female donor with Graves disease. J is TRBJ1-2 and V is TRBV20-1; no reliable D call. Here the sequenced sample was peripheral blood mononuclear cells (PBMCs), taken when the disease was refractory, from a patient treated with antithyroid drugs. The CDR3 region is CSARDHMGVTHGYTF. The CDR3 region has the DNA TGCAGTGCTAGAGATCATATGGGAGTGACCCATGGCTACACCTTC.